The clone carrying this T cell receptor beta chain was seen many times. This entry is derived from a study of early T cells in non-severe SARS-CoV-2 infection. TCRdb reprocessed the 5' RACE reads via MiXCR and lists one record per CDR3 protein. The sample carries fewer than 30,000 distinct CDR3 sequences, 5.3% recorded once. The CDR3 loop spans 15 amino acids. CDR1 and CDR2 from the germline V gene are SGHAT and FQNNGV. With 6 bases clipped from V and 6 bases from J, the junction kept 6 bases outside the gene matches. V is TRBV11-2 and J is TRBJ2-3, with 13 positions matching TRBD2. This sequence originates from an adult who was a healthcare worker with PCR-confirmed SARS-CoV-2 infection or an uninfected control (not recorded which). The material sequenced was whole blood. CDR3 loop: CASRWTSGSGDTQYF. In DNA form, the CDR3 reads TGTGCCAGCAGGTGGACTAGCGGGAGCGGGGATACGCAGTATTTT.